Below, 21 T cell receptor beta chains from the same sample are listed, as sequenced in a study of shared clonotypes between healthy human individuals. The naive CD8 fraction comprised CD45RO-negative cells positively selected for CCR7 and excluded terminally differentiated effector memory CD45RA+ cells. Using immunoSEQ multiplex PCR, the repertoire was profiled, and TCRdb retains in-frame clones only, with some absent. The data show around 2,000,000 clones, just over 90% seen once. Sequenced: naive CD8+ T cells from PBMCs. These receptors were collected from a young man in good health. Some clones in this sample may be carry-over from other donors' samples.

The CDR3 coding sequence is TGTGCCAGCAGCCAAGGGGGAGGGTTGAGCACCGGGGAGCTGTTTTTT. This gives the protein CASSQGGGLSTGELFF. J is TRBJ2-2 and V is TRBV4-2; 7 bases are shared with TRBD2. The germline CDR1 and CDR2 sequences are LGHNA and YNFKEQ. The V segment lost 1 base and the J segment 4 bases; nucleotides outside the gene matches: 6. The CDR3 runs 16 residues.

The J gene is TRBJ2-1, the V gene TRBV29-1; 7 positions agree with TRBD2. The CDR3 totals 14 residues. V was pared by 5 bases and J by 4 bases, with 8 bases of the junction left unmatched. CDR1 and CDR2 from the germline V gene are SQVTM and ANQGSEA. The CDR3 DNA reads TGCAGCGTTAGAGCGGGGACCCGTTACAATGAGCAGTTCTTC. Protein sequence: CSVRAGTRYNEQFF.

The chain recombines TRBV7-8 with TRBJ2-1; the match to TRBD2 covers 14 bases. Germline CDR1 is SGHVS and CDR2 is FQNEAQ. CDR3 size: 18 residues. Losses at the gene ends were 5 bases for V and 3 bases for J; bases not matched to a gene: 9. CDR3 sequence reads: CASSQTSGRAPGYNEQFF. The DNA for the CDR3 is TGTGCCAGCAGCCAGACTAGCGGGAGGGCCCCGGGCTACAATGAGCAGTTCTTC.

V is TRBV18 and J is TRBJ2-2; 10 positions agree with TRBD2. From germline, CDR1 is KGHSH and CDR2 LQKENI. J was trimmed by 3 bases and V by 1 base; bases with no gene match: 11. The CDR3 extends over 19 amino acids. The CDR3: CASSPRRLAGGPDTGELFF. The DNA of the CDR3 is TGTGCCAGCTCACCACGGCGACTAGCGGGCGGGCCGGACACCGGGGAGCTGTTTTTT.

The J gene is TRBJ2-1, the V gene TRBV6-4, with 7 bases matching TRBD1. Germline lookup yields CDR1 MRHNA and CDR2 SNTAGT. The CDR3 has 13 residues. The V and J ends lost 3 bases and 5 bases, in that order; junction bases with no gene match: 1. The CDR3 region is CASSEGQNNEQFF. CDR3 DNA sequence: TGTGCCAGCAGTGAGGGACAGAACAATGAGCAGTTCTTC.

CDR3 sequence reads: CASSLGTGYYEQYF. The CDR3 DNA sequence: TGTGCCAGCAGCCTAGGGACAGGGTACTACGAGCAGTACTTC. V usage is TRBV14 and J usage is TRBJ2-7; 9 positions agree with TRBD1. The CDR3 consists of 14 residues. V shed 4 bases, J shed 3 bases, and the junction held 4 bases outside the gene matches. Germline V gene data show CDR1 as SGHDN and CDR2 as FVKESK. The full variable domain, with the rest looked up from reference TRBV14 and TRBJ2-7, is EAGVTQFPSHSVIEKGQTVTLRCDPISGHDNLYWYRRVMGKEIKFLLHFVKESKQDESGMPNNRFLAERTGGTYSTLKVQPAELEDSGVYFCASSLGTGYYEQYFGPGTRLTVT.

Worth noting for this clone: Different DNA sequences within this sample yield the same CDR3. The chain has TRBV7-9 and TRBJ1-3; D gene uncertain. The CDR3 covers 14 residues. Germline values: CDR1 SEHNR, CDR2 FQNEAQ (reference sequence). V was cut by 1 base and J by 0 bases, with 4 bases left in between. CDR3 loop: CASSLGSSGNTIYF. CDR3 DNA sequence: TGTGCCAGCAGCTTAGGGTCCTCTGGAAACACCATATATTTT.

This clone was detected only once. The chain employs TRBV29-1 and TRBJ1-2; D uncertain. This CDR3 has 12 residues. The germline V and J ends were trimmed by 4 bases and 4 bases, with 10 bases remaining between them. CDR1 SQVTM and CDR2 ANQGSEA come from the germline V gene. The CDR3 sequence is CSVVGQSYGYTF. CDR3 DNA sequence: TGCAGCGTTGTAGGGCAGAGCTATGGCTACACCTTC.

The chain joins TRBV29-1 to TRBJ2-3, with 9 positions matching TRBD2. The germline V gene encodes CDR1 SQVTM and CDR2 ANQGSEA. This CDR3 is built from 16 residues. The ends lost 6 bases at V and 6 bases at J; junction bases unmatched: 16. The chain's CDR3 is CSVPSRGAGGPDTQYF. The CDR3 DNA sequence: TGCAGCGTCCCGTCCCGGGGAGCGGGAGGCCCGGATACGCAGTATTTT.

This clone appeared a few times. This sequence joins TRBV28 and TRBJ1-1; D is possibly TRBD1 (5 bases). CDR3 length: 13 residues. V was cut by 7 bases and J by 5 bases, with 14 bases left in between. CDR1 is MDHEN, CDR2 SYDVKM, per germline. The CDR3 DNA follows: TGTGCCAGCATCATAAGGGGTGGGACTGAAGCTTTCTTT. Encoded protein: CASIIRGGTEAFF.

The V gene is TRBV4-1, the J gene TRBJ1-2, with a tentative D call TRBD1 (5 bases). V was clipped by 6 bases and J by 5 bases, with 16 bases between them. Germline loops: CDR1 MGHRA, CDR2 YSYEKL. This CDR3 region has 14 residues. The DNA for the CDR3 is TGCGCCAGCAGACCGGGGGTGAGGGGTTATGGCTACACCTTC. This translates into CASRPGVRGYGYTF.

This rearrangement joins TRBV30 to TRBJ2-7; D is undetermined. The CDR3 sequence is 12 residues long. The germline CDR1 and CDR2 sequences are GTSNPN and SVGIG (reference sequence). V gave up 2 bases and J gave up 3 bases, with 8 bases separating them. Here the CDR3 reads CAWSRNVYEQYF. The CDR3 DNA is TGTGCCTGGAGTCGGAATGTCTACGAGCAGTACTTC.

This sequence joins TRBV9 and TRBJ2-2, with TRBD2 matching over 7 bases. The CDR3 sequence is 15 residues long. The germline gives CDR1 SGDLS, CDR2 YYNGEE. V gave up 2 bases and J gave up 3 bases; unmatched junction bases: 4. This CDR3 reads CASSVLREYTGELFF. CDR3 nucleotides: TGTGCCAGCAGCGTCCTGCGGGAGTACACCGGGGAGCTGTTTTTT.

The V and J genes are TRBV27 and TRBJ2-7; TRBD2 might be the D (6 bases). The CDR3 length is 14 residues. Germline CDR1 and CDR2: MNHEY and SMNVEV (reference sequence). V dropped 5 bases and J dropped 5 bases, with 16 bases sitting between them. CDR3 sequence: CASSTGTQPNEQYF. CDR3 DNA: TGTGCCAGCAGTACCGGGACTCAGCCCAACGAGCAGTACTTC.

The V call is TRBV6-6, the J call TRBJ2-6; D is unresolved. Germline V gives CDR1 MNHNY, CDR2 SVGAGI (reference sequence). This CDR3 comprises 11 residues. With 8 bases removed from V and 6 bases from J, the gap between germline ends came to 5 bases. In nucleotides, the CDR3 is TGTGCCAGCCGATTGGCCAACGTCCTGACTTTC. This codes for CASRLANVLTF.

Of note for this clone: At the DNA level, this CDR3 is encoded by other sequences in the same sample as well. The rearrangement joins TRBV27 to TRBJ1-2; 11 bases are shared with TRBD1. This CDR3 contains 15 residues. V lost 0 bases to trimming and J lost 6 bases; unmatched junction nucleotides: 3. The germline gives CDR1 MNHEY, CDR2 SMNVEV (reference sequence). CDR3 loop: CASSLSRTGGNGYTF. DNA of the CDR3: TGTGCCAGCAGTTTATCTCGGACAGGGGGCAATGGCTACACCTTC.

J is TRBJ2-7 and V is TRBV7-6; tentative D call: TRBD2 (6 bases). Germline V gives CDR1 SGHVS, CDR2 FNYEAQ. Trimming pared 6 bases from V and 0 bases from J, leaving 15 bases between. This CDR3 contains 15 residues. CDR3 DNA: TGTGCCAGCAGACAATTAGCGGTTACCTCCTACGAGCAGTACTTC. It translates to CASRQLAVTSYEQYF.

The chain carries TRBV28 and TRBJ1-1, with D uncertain. The CDR3 covers 16 residues. V shed 7 bases and J shed 1 base, with 19 bases lying between them. The V gene's germline CDR1 is MDHEN and CDR2 SYDVKM. The DNA for the CDR3 is TGTGCCAGCATCGAACTAATGAGTACAGCGAACACTGAAGCTTTCTTT. It translates to CASIELMSTANTEAFF. Combining the CDR3 with reference TRBV28 and TRBJ1-1 gives the whole variable domain DVKVTQSSRYLVKRTGEKVFLECVQDMDHENMFWYRQDPGLGLRLIYFSYDVKMKEKGDIPEGYSVSREKKERFSLILESASTNQTSMYLCASIELMSTANTEAFFGQGTRLTVV.

Of note for this clone: At the DNA level, this CDR3 is encoded by other sequences in the same sample as well. The chain links TRBV28 to TRBJ1-1, with a tentative D call TRBD1 (5 bases). V dropped 1 base and J dropped 0 bases, with 9 bases sitting between them. CDR3 length: 15 amino acids. Germline lookup yields CDR1 MDHEN and CDR2 SYDVKM. The CDR3 DNA is TGTGCCAGCAGTTTATTTAGGGGCCTGAACACTGAAGCTTTCTTT. Translated: CASSLFRGLNTEAFF.

This clone was observed once. V usage is TRBV10-3 and J usage is TRBJ2-3; D not resolved. CDR3 size: 15 residues. V was pared by 6 bases and J by 0 bases, with 13 bases between. Germline V gene data show CDR1 as ENHRY and CDR2 as SYGVKD. Here the CDR3 DNA reads TGTGCCATCAGACAAGGAGCTTTTAGCACAGATACGCAGTATTTT. It encodes CAIRQGAFSTDTQYF.

The V call is TRBV6-5, the J call TRBJ1-2; 9 positions match TRBD1. The CDR3 totals 13 residues. V shed 5 bases and J 6 bases; nucleotides not matched to a gene: 4. CDR1 is MNHEY, CDR2 SVGAGI, per germline. CDR3 sequence: CASSQTGGNGYTF. The CDR3 DNA reads TGTGCCAGCAGTCAGACAGGGGGGAATGGCTACACCTTC.